This T cell receptor beta chain stems from a study of T cell responses to AZD1222 COVID-19 vaccine (dated by TCRdb to about 2021). In the study overall: AZD1222 recipients with second doses at about 4 weeks or about 12 weeks were pooled, because spike-specific TCR depth and breadth did not differ between schedules. A total of more than 230 trial participants underwent TCR sequencing, of whom 207 received two doses of AZD1222 and some 26 received two doses of the MenACWY control vaccine. Trial participants were enrolled by age into 18-55, 56-69 and 70-plus year subgroups, with approximately 150, 28 and 58 TCR-sequenced participants respectively.

The time point label for this specimen denotes: baseline before first vaccination. Samples from vaccinated people were obtained from the UK trials COV001 and COV002, which included a single-blind randomized controlled phase 2/3 trial of AZD1222 (ChAdOx1 nCoV-19) in healthy adults. For TCRbeta chain sequencing, PBMC samples from trial participants were taken at day 0 and at day 28 after the second dose. What the work shows at the level of the full study, not this receptor alone: Conclusions about previously exposed vaccinees were limited because only six or seven AZD1222 recipients were SARS-CoV-2 seropositive at baseline. The whole spike protein was spanned by vaccine-associated CD4 TCRs, and dominant responses were seen in regions 160-218 and 743-854. A significant rise in spike-specific TCR breadth and depth was observed after two AZD1222 doses relative to day 0 and relative to MenACWY recipients. Epitopes outside the regions mutated in the B.1.351 and B.1.1.7 variants were reportedly recognized by nearly half of the unique spike-specific TCRs. Participants were mostly white British and included more females than males, and it was suggested by the authors that clonal diversity may have been underestimated. The 56-69-year group was small, and its depth increase did not reach significance, likely because of low power. Because no day 14 peak-response samples were available, repertoires were characterized only after the peak T cell response.

The CDR3 regions of human TCRbeta chains were analyzed by immunosequencing. On the authors' methods: TCRs in the repertoires were compared against a reference library of SARS-CoV-2-specific TCRs that had been generated with the MIRA antigen-specificity platform. Breadth meant the fraction of unique TCRs that were SARS-CoV-2-associated, whereas depth meant the fraction of total T cells that were SARS-CoV-2-associated. Using the MIRA data, each spike-specific TCR was mapped to the spike region that the TCR reacts to and placed in a CD4 or CD8 class. Log10-transformed breadth and depth values were compared by one-way ANOVA with Sidak's multiple comparisons tests. TCRdb limited this immuneACCESS table to in-frame rearrangements with V and J called. A share of clones is missing; checked studies link under half to unresolved V genes, and the rest is unexplained. Clone size and V and J calls were adopted from that table, with D and trimming inferred from the DNA. For this sample there are approximately 94,000 clones; around 90% appear just once. The top ten clonotypes cover about 1.7% of the sample.

Trimming removed 3 bases from V and 3 bases from J, leaving 13 bases between the germline ends. The cysteine opens and the phenylalanine closes a CDR3 of 14 amino acids. The CDR3 DNA has 42 bases and is translated from base 1. Worth noting for this clone: It has no known antigen specificity. The record has no base qualities; no much larger clone is one base away.

The receptor comes from an adult in good health. The sequence is built from TRBV5-3 and TRBJ2-7, with TRBD1 perhaps the D gene, on 5 matching bases. TRBV5-3 is labeled an ORF, and its function is uncertain. Material: peripheral blood, obtained on day 0 of AZD1222 vaccination. The DNA sequence reads TGTGCCAGAAGCTCGCCAGGGTTCCGCTACGAGCAGTACTTC. Translated, it reads CARSSPGFRYEQYF.